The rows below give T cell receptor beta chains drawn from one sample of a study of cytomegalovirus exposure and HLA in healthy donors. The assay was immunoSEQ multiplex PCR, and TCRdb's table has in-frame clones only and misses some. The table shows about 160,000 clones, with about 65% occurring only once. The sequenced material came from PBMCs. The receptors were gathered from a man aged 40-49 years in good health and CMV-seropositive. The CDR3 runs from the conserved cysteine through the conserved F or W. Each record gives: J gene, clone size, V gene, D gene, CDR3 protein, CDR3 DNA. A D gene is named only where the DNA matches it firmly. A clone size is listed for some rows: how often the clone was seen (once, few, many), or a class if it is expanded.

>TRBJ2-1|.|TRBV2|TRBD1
CASRAPGTGWNEQFF
TGTGCCAGCAGGGCCCCCGGGACAGGGTGGAATGAGCAGTTCTTC
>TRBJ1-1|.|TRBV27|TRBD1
CASSRTGGEGRSTEAFF
TGTGCCAGCAGTCGCACAGGGGGCGAAGGACGAAGCACTGAAGCTTTCTTT
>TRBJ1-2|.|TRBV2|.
CANSNPGRQQNGYTF
TGTGCCAACTCCAACCCCGGGCGACAGCAGAATGGCTACACCTTC
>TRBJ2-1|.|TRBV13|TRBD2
CASSLAPSGNEQFF
TGTGCCAGCAGCTTAGCGCCTAGCGGCAATGAGCAGTTCTTC
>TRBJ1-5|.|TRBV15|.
CATSRDLPGTTYSNQPQHF
TGTGCCACCAGCAGAGACTTACCCGGGACAACTTATAGCAATCAGCCCCAGCATTTT
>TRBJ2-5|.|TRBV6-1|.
CASSDLQGYGETQYF
TGTGCCAGCAGTGACCTGCAGGGTTACGGAGAGACCCAGTACTTC
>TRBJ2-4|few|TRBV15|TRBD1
CATSSGQGKNIQYF
TGTGCCACCAGCTCAGGACAGGGGAAAAACATTCAGTACTTC
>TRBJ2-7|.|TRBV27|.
CASGTGTPDPYEQYF
TGTGCCAGCGGCACCGGGACACCGGACCCCTACGAGCAGTACTTC
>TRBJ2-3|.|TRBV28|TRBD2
CASSLSGASDTQYF
TGTGCCAGCAGTCTTAGCGGGGCTTCAGATACGCAGTATTTT
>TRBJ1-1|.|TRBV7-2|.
CASSLDIGVRAFF
TGTGCCAGCAGCTTAGATATAGGGGTTCGAGCTTTCTTT
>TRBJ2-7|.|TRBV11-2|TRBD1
CASSLDSGQGYEQYF
TGTGCCAGCAGCTTAGATTCGGGACAGGGCTACGAGCAGTACTTC
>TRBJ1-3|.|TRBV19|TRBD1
CASSIEQGSGNTIYF
TGTGCCAGTAGTATAGAACAGGGGTCTGGAAACACCATATATTTT
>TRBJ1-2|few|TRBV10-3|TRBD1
CATSGGEGYTF
TGTGCCACTTCAGGGGGCGAGGGCTACACCTTC
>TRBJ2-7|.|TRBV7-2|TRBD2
CASSPGRVEEQYF
TGTGCCAGCTCCCCGGGGAGGGTCGAGGAGCAGTACTTC
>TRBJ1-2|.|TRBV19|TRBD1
CASSAGQDYGYTF
TGTGCCAGTAGCGCGGGACAGGACTATGGCTACACCTTC
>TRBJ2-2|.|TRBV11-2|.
CASSFGANTGELFF
TGTGCCAGCAGCTTTGGAGCGAACACCGGGGAGCTGTTTTTT
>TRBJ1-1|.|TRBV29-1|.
CSALNRGTEAFF
TGCAGCGCACTGAACCGGGGTACTGAAGCTTTCTTT
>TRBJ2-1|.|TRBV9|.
CASSADMLGGNEQFF
TGTGCCAGCAGCGCCGACATGCTGGGGGGCAATGAGCAGTTCTTC
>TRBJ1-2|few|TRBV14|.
CASSQGQSYGYTF
TGTGCCAGCAGCCAAGGACAGAGTTATGGCTACACCTTC
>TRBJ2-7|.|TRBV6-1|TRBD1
CASSEVRTGGHYEQYF
TGTGCCAGCAGTGAAGTCCGGACAGGGGGACACTACGAGCAGTACTTC
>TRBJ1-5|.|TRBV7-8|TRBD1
CASSPPRRTGINQPQHF
TGTGCCAGCAGCCCCCCTCGAAGGACAGGCATAAATCAGCCCCAGCATTTT
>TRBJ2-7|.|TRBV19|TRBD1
CASSITQGIYEQYF
TGTGCCAGTAGTATCACACAGGGGATCTACGAGCAGTACTTC
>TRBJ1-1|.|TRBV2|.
CASLVNTEAFF
TGTGCCAGCTTAGTAAACACTGAAGCTTTCTTT
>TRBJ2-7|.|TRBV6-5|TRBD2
CASSTSGGLHEQYF
TGTGCCAGCAGTACTAGCGGGGGACTCCACGAGCAGTACTTC
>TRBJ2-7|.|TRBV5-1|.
CASSFTVPAGPYEQYF
TGCGCCAGCAGCTTTACGGTTCCTGCGGGGCCCTACGAGCAGTACTTC
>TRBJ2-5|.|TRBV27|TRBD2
CASKTSGGALETQYF
TGTGCCAGTAAGACTAGCGGGGGGGCGTTGGAGACCCAGTACTTC
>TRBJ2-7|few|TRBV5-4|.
CASSLKGVGEQYF
TGTGCCAGCAGCTTGAAGGGAGTGGGCGAGCAGTACTTC
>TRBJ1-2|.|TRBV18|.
CASSGRVDSPYGYTF
TGTGCCAGCTCGGGGAGAGTGGACTCCCCCTATGGCTACACCTTC
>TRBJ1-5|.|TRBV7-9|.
CASSFGASNQPQHF
TGTGCCAGCAGCTTTGGGGCTAGCAATCAGCCCCAGCATTTT
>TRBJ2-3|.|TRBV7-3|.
CASSTPPTDTQYF
TGTGCCAGCAGCACTCCCCCCACAGATACGCAGTATTTT
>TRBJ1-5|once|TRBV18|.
CASSPEGIGNQPQHF
TGTGCCAGCTCACCGGAGGGGATCGGCAATCAGCCCCAGCATTTT
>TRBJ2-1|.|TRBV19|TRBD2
CASSFLSGGAYNEQFF
TGTGCCAGTAGTTTTCTTAGCGGGGGAGCCTACAATGAGCAGTTCTTC
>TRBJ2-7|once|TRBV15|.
CATSRDVVAGASYEQYF
TGTGCCACCAGCAGAGATGTTGTGGCAGGGGCCTCCTACGAGCAGTACTTC